This TCR beta chain was profiled in a study of Ad26.COV2.S vaccination and SARS-CoV-2 variants. Looking at the study overall: Once or twice, 56 days apart, Ad26.COV2.S was delivered intramuscularly.

TCRdb keeps only in-frame clones here, not all; method: immunoSEQ multiplex PCR. The sample includes around 300,000 clones, around 89% of them seen just once. Points from the study as a whole: Measurements of TCR breadth and depth may have given underestimates of the total T cell responses.

The treatment: 15 to 20 received Ad26.COV2.S at low or high dose, single or two shots; roughly five received placebo; per-sample allocation not given. The investigators took samples on day 63 after the first vaccine or placebo injection. With regard to this clone: Its antigen remains unidentified. Other DNA variants within this sample encode the same CDR3.

The CDR3 sequence is 11 residues long. The germline V gene encodes CDR1 MDHEN and CDR2 SYDVKM. Deletions cut 3 bases from V and 4 bases from J, with 4 bases between. The receptor was isolated from a person aged 18-65 years who received the Ad26.COV2.S COVID-19 vaccine or a placebo. Sequencing used peripheral blood, obtained in a trial of Ad26.COV2.S vaccine versus placebo. This chain connects TRBV28 to TRBJ2-7; D not resolved. CDR3 bases: TGTGCCAGCAGTTTGCGGTACGAGCAGTACTTC. Translated: CASSLRYEQYF.